One and the same sample provided the 8 T cell receptor beta chains below, sequenced in a study of T cell repertoires and Cas9 in healthy adults. Assay used: immunoSEQ multiplex PCR; TCRdb lists only in-frame clones, some missing. The table records tens of thousands of clones, just under 95% of them present only once. The source material was CD4+ effector T cells (CD127+, CD25-, CD137-, CD154-) from PBMCs; culture status not recorded. The receptor source for this set is a human donor in good health.

The count of this clone is one. The CDR3 DNA sequence: TGTGCCACCAGCATGGGACTCAGGGTTTGGACTGAAGCTTTCTTT. Translating it yields CATSMGLRVWTEAFF. The rearrangement uses TRBV15 and TRBJ1-1; possibly TRBD1 for D (5 bases). The CDR3 consists of 15 residues. Germline assignment: CDR1 LNHNV and CDR2 YYDKDF (reference sequence). V lost 4 bases and J 5 bases, leaving 17 bases between the germline ends.

The gene calls are TRBV28 and TRBJ2-3; D uncertain. Per germline, CDR1 MDHEN and CDR2 SYDVKM. Trimming stripped 3 bases from V and 3 bases from J, with 16 bases between. The CDR3 runs 16 residues. Written as DNA, the CDR3 is TGTGCCAGCAGTTTTTTTTATCGCTCCGTAACAGATACGCAGTATTTT. Encoded protein: CASSFFYRSVTDTQYF.

This clone was recorded once. The CDR3 bases are TGTGCCACTAACCAAGCCGGGACAGCCACCTACGAGCAGTACTTC. Its protein is CATNQAGTATYEQYF. The chain combines TRBV10-3 with TRBJ2-7; 7 bases line up with TRBD1. V lost 10 bases to trimming and J lost 2 bases; unmatched junction nucleotides: 14. This CDR3 spans 15 amino acids. Germline CDR1 reads ENHRY; CDR2 reads SYGVKD.

The chain carries TRBV19 and TRBJ1-2; 8 positions agree with TRBD1. With 6 bases clipped from V and 7 bases from J, the junction kept 10 bases outside the gene matches. Looked up from germline, CDR1 is LNHDA and CDR2 is SQIVND (reference sequence). This CDR3 has 14 amino acids. CDR3: CASSILRTGFGYTF. Written as DNA, the CDR3 is TGTGCCAGTAGCATCCTTCGGACAGGGTTTGGCTACACCTTC.

The CDR3 bases are TGTGCCAGCAGCTTAAGCCGCAGCGGCACAGATACGCAGTATTTT. It translates to CASSLSRSGTDTQYF. V and J are TRBV7-3 and TRBJ2-3; D remains unclear. V lost 1 base and J lost 1, with 9 bases in between. The CDR3 totals 15 residues. Germline CDR1 and CDR2: SGHTA and FQGTGA.

V usage is TRBV27 and J usage is TRBJ2-1; perhaps TRBD2 as D (5 bases). The germline gives CDR1 MNHEY, CDR2 SMNVEV (reference sequence). V lost 2 bases, J lost 8 bases, and 10 bases lay in between. CDR3 length: 13 residues. The CDR3 spells CASSLKGVYEQFF. DNA for the CDR3: TGTGCCAGCAGTTTAAAGGGAGTTTATGAGCAGTTCTTC.

The chain has TRBV29-1 and TRBJ2-2; a possible D gene is TRBD2 (5 bases). The CDR3 loop spans 13 amino acids. The germline V and J ends were trimmed by 6 bases and 4 bases, with 12 bases remaining between them. Looked up from germline, CDR1 is SQVTM and CDR2 is ANQGSEA. CDR3 in DNA: TGCAGCGTCCGTCCGGAGGTCACCGGGGAGCTGTTTTTT. Its protein is CSVRPEVTGELFF.

J is TRBJ1-1 and V is TRBV7-7, with unresolved D. CDR1 and CDR2 (germline): SSHAT, FNYEAQ (reference sequence). The CDR3 has 13 residues. Trimming removed 2 bases at V and 1 base at J, with 5 bases between. CDR3 in amino acids: CASSLRENTEAFF. Written as DNA, the CDR3 is TGTGCCAGCAGCTTAAGGGAGAACACTGAAGCTTTCTTT.